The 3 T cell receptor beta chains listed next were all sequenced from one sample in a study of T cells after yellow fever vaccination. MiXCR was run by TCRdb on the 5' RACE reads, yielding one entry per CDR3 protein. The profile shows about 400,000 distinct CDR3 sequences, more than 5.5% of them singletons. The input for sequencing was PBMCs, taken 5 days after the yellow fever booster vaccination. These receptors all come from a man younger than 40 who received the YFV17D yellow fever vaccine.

The CDR3 nucleotides read TGCAGTGCTATACCCGCGACGGCCGCTCATAAAGAGACCCAGTACTTC. Protein: CSAIPATAAHKETQYF. The gene calls are TRBV20-1 and TRBJ2-5; D uncertain. The V gene's germline CDR1 is DFQATT and CDR2 SNEGSKA (reference sequence). This CDR3 has 16 amino acids. Trimming took off 4 bases at V and 3 bases at J, with 21 bases between the two ends.

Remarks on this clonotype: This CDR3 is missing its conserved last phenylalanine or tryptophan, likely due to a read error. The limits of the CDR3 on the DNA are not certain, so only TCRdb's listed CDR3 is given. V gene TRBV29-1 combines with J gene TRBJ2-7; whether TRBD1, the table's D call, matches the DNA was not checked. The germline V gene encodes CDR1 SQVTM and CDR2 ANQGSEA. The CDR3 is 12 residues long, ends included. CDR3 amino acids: CSVALTAGRQEL.

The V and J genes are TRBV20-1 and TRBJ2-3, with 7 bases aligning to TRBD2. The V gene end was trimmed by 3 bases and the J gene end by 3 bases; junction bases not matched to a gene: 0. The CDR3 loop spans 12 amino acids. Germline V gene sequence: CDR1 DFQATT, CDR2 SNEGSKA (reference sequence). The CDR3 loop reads CSASGRTDTQYF. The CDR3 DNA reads TGCAGTGCTAGCGGGAGGACAGATACGCAGTATTTT.